These 15 T cell receptor beta chains came from one sample sequenced in a study of T cell repertoires in aging, cancer and after chemotherapy. Multiplex touch-down PCR with TRB-A/B primers amplified rearranged V-D-J TRB sequences. Using its own MiXCR run on the multiplex PCR reads, TCRdb lists one record per CDR3 protein. The table records more than 1,000 distinct CDR3 sequences, approximately 29% of them present only once. Peripheral blood genomic DNA, not sorted cells or RNA, was the template. The sequencing sample was made of blood. These receptors all come from a human donor with a solid tumor.

This clonotype is medium-sized. The chain links TRBV7-6 to TRBJ2-1, with 7 bases aligning to TRBD1. Germline lookup yields CDR1 SGHVS and CDR2 FNYEAQ. This CDR3 comprises 15 residues. The V gene end was trimmed by 6 bases and the J gene end by 6 bases; junction bases not matched to a gene: 11. The CDR3 spells CASSKQGWEGNEQFF. CDR3 DNA sequence: TGTGCCAGCAGTAAACAGGGGTGGGAAGGCAATGAGCAGTTCTTC. Complete variable domain (other parts from reference TRBV7-6 and TRBJ2-1): GAGVSQSPRYKVTKRGQDVALRCDPISGHVSLYWYRQALGQGPEFLTYFNYEAQQDKSGLPNDRFSAERPEGSISTLTIQRTEQRDSAMYRCASSKQGWEGNEQFFGPGTRLTVL.

This clonotype was detected once. V usage is TRBV5-6 and J usage is TRBJ1-4; D uncertain. The germline gives CDR1 SGHDT, CDR2 YYEEEE. V shed 1 base and J shed 3 bases, with 4 bases lying between them. The CDR3 totals 13 residues. CDR3 sequence: CASSLPSNEKLFF. DNA of the CDR3: TGTGCCAGCAGCTTGCCTTCTAATGAAAAACTGTTTTTT.

J is TRBJ2-5 and V is TRBV12-3 or TRBV12-4; 13 bases agree with TRBD2. V trimming: 5 bases; J trimming: 7 bases; junction bases outside the gene matches: 13. This CDR3 is built from 17 residues. The CDR3 sequence: CASSPGLAGVRIGTQYF. CDR3 bases: TGTGCCAGCAGTCCAGGACTAGCGGGGGTAAGAATAGGGACCCAGTACTTC.

The chain links TRBV29-1 to TRBJ1-2; TRBD1 matches at 10 bases. J lost 7 bases, V lost 6 bases, and 8 bases had no gene match. Germline lookup yields CDR1 SQVTM and CDR2 ANQGSEA. CDR3 size: 13 residues. The CDR3 loop is CSVRQGASGGYTF. CDR3 coding DNA: TGCAGCGTACGACAGGGGGCTAGTGGTGGCTACACCTTC.

By sample share, this clonotype is medium-sized. The V gene is TRBV7-2, the J gene TRBJ2-1; a weak D match, TRBD2 (6 bases). The CDR3 runs 13 residues. V lost 4 bases, J lost 6 bases, and 10 bases lay in between. Germline CDR1 and CDR2: SGHTA and FQGNSA. CDR3 DNA: TGTGCCAGCAGCTCGGGACTGCCCAATGAGCAGTTCTTC. Protein sequence: CASSSGLPNEQFF.

The J gene is TRBJ2-7, the V gene TRBV28; TRBD1 is a possible D gene (6 bases). Trimming removed 8 bases from V and 4 bases from J, with 12 bases in between. The CDR3 totals 12 residues. Germline CDR1 reads MDHEN; CDR2 reads SYDVKM. The DNA of the CDR3 is TGTGCCAGCCGAATCGACAGGTACGAGCAGTACTTC. This translates into CASRIDRYEQYF.

This clonotype rates as medium-sized. The chain has TRBV6-5 and TRBJ1-2, with a weak D call TRBD1 (5 bases). Germline loops: CDR1 MNHEY, CDR2 SVGAGI. V dropped 5 bases and J dropped 4 bases, with 14 bases sitting between them. CDR3 size: 14 residues. This CDR3 reads CASSPLGQPYGYTF. The CDR3, as DNA: TGTGCCAGCAGTCCCCTGGGGCAGCCCTATGGCTACACCTTC.

This CDR3 is CASSSTGAGNQPQHF. Here the CDR3 DNA reads TGCGCCAGCAGCTCTACAGGGGCCGGAAATCAGCCCCAGCATTTT. This chain links TRBV5-1 with TRBJ1-5; TRBD1 matches at 7 bases. The V segment lost 3 bases and the J segment 4 bases; nucleotides outside the gene matches: 7. This CDR3 spans 15 amino acids. Germline V gives CDR1 SGHRS, CDR2 YFSETQ.

J is TRBJ1-1 and V is TRBV12-3 or TRBV12-4; D not resolved. The V end was cut by 2 bases, the J end by 9 bases, with 16 bases between. This CDR3 has 14 residues. The CDR3 spells CASSLSAGSAKAFF. As DNA, the CDR3 is TGTGCCAGCAGTTTATCCGCAGGCTCGGCGAAAGCTTTCTTT.

This clonotype was found a few times. The genes are TRBV5-1 and TRBJ1-6; 9 bases align to TRBD1. Germline V gene data show CDR1 as SGHRS and CDR2 as YFSETQ. This CDR3 is built from 16 residues. Trimming cost V 3 bases and J 6 bases; bases outside gene matches: 7. The CDR3 DNA reads TGCGCCAGCAGCTCGGGGCTGGGACAGGGTAATTCACCCCTCCACTTT. Translating it yields CASSSGLGQGNSPLHF.

Within the sample, this clonotype is large (0.1 to 1%). The chain combines TRBV6-5 with TRBJ1-2; maybe TRBD1 (6 bases). The germline V and J ends were trimmed by 2 bases and 2 bases, with 9 bases remaining between them. Germline CDR1 and CDR2: MNHEY and SVGAGI. The CDR3 contains 14 residues. DNA of the CDR3: TGTGCCAGCAGTTACCTAACAGGGAACTATGGCTACACCTTC. Residues: CASSYLTGNYGYTF.

This clonotype is medium-sized. The genes are TRBV5-8 and TRBJ2-2; maybe TRBD2 (6 bases). From germline, CDR1 is SGHTS and CDR2 YDEGEE. The CDR3 length is 17 residues. The germline V and J ends were trimmed by 2 bases and 2 bases, with 16 bases remaining between them. CDR3 region: CASSFPLEGANTGELFF. The DNA for the CDR3 is TGTGCCAGCAGCTTCCCCTTGGAGGGAGCCAACACCGGGGAGCTGTTTTTT.

There are a few counts of this clonotype. The rearrangement links TRBV29-1 to TRBJ1-4, with 11 nucleotides matching TRBD1. The V gene end was trimmed by 7 bases and the J gene end by 8 bases; junction bases not matched to a gene: 3. The CDR3 is made up of 12 amino acids. The germline CDR1 and CDR2 sequences are SQVTM and ANQGSEA. The chain's CDR3 is CSAGTGGEKLFF. The CDR3 DNA is TGCAGCGCCGGGACAGGGGGAGAAAAACTGTTTTTT. Using reference TRBV29-1 and TRBJ1-4 for the parts outside the CDR3, the full variable domain is SAVISQKPSRDICQRGTSLTIQCQVDSQVTMMFWYRQQPGQSLTLIATANQGSEATYESGFVIDKFPISRPNLTFSTLTVSNMSPEDSSIYLCSAGTGGEKLFFGSGTQLSVL.

By share of the sample, this clonotype is large (0.1 to 1%). The chain joins TRBV15 to TRBJ1-1; D is uncertain. The CDR3 contains 13 residues. Germline CDR1 LNHNV, CDR2 YYDKDF (reference sequence). V lost 1 base and J lost 1, with 4 bases in between. CDR3 in amino acids: CATSRGWNTEAFF. The DNA of the CDR3 is TGTGCCACCAGCAGAGGGTGGAACACTGAAGCTTTCTTT.

The chain combines TRBV2 with TRBJ2-4, with no clear D. Trimming took off 3 bases at V and 2 bases at J, with 8 bases between the two ends. Germline assignment: CDR1 SNHLY and CDR2 FYNNEI. CDR3 length: 14 amino acids. The CDR3, as DNA: TGTGCCAGCAGTGACCTCAGGACCAAAAACATTCAGTACTTC. The encoded protein is CASSDLRTKNIQYF.